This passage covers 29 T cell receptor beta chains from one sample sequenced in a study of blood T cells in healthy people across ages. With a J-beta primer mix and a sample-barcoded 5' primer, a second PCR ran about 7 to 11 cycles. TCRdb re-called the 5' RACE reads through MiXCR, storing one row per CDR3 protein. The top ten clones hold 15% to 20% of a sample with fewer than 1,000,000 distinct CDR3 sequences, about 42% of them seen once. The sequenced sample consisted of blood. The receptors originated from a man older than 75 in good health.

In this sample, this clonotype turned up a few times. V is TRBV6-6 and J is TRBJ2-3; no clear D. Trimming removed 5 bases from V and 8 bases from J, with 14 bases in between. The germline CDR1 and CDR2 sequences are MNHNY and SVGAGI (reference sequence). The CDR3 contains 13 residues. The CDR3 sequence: CASSRTSVSTQYF. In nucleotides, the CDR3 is TGTGCCAGCAGTCGGACCTCAGTCAGTACGCAGTATTTT.

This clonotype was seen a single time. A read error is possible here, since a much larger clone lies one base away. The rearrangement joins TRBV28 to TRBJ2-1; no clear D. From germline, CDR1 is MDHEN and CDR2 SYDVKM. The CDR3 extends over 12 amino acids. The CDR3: CACSPPRNEQFF. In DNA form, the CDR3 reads TGTGCCTGCAGTCCTCCGCGGAATGAGCAGTTCTTC.

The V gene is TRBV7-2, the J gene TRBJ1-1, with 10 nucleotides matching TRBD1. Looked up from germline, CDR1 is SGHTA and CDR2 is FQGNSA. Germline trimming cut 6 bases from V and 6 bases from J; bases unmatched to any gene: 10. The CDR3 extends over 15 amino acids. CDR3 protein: CASRGDRGRDAEAFF. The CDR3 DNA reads TGTGCCAGCAGGGGCGACAGGGGGCGGGATGCTGAAGCTTTCTTT.

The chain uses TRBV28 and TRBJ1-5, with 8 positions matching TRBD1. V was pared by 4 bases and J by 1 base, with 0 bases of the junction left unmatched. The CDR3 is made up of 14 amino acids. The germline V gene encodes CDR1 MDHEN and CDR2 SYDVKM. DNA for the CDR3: TGTGCCAGCAGTTCAGGGGGCAGCAATCAGCCCCAGCATTTT. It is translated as CASSSGGSNQPQHF. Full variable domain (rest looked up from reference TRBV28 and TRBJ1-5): DVKVTQSSRYLVKRTGEKVFLECVQDMDHENMFWYRQDPGLGLRLIYFSYDVKMKEKGDIPEGYSVSREKKERFSLILESASTNQTSMYLCASSSGGSNQPQHFGDGTRLSIL.

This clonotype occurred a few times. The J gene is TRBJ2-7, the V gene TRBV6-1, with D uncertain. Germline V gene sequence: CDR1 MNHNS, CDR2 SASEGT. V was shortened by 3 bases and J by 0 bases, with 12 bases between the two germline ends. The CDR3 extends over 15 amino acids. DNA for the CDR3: TGTGCCAGCAGTGAGCGTGACATTTACTCCTACGAGCAGTACTTC. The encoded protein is CASSERDIYSYEQYF.

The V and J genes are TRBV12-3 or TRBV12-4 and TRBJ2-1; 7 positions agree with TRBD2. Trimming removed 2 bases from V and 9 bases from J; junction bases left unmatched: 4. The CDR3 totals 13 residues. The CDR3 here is CASSLRRESEQFF. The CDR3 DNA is TGTGCCAGCAGTTTAAGGCGGGAGAGTGAGCAGTTCTTC.

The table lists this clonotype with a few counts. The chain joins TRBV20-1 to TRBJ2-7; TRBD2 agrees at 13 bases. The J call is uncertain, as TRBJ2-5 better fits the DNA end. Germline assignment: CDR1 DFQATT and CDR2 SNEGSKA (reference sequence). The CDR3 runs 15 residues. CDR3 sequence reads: CSAGGTSGVKETQYF. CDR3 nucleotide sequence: TGCAGTGCGGGGGGGACTAGCGGGGTGAAAGAGACCCAGTACTTC.

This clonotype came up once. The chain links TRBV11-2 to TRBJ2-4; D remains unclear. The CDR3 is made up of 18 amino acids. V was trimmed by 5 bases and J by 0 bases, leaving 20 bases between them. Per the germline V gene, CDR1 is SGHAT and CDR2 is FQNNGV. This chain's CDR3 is CASSVSRSKHLAKNIQYF. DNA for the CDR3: TGTGCCAGCAGCGTCTCTCGGTCTAAGCACTTAGCCAAAAACATTCAGTACTTC. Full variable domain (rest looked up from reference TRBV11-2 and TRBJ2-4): EAGVAQSPRYKIIEKRQSVAFWCNPISGHATLYWYQQILGQGPKLLIQFQNNGVVDDSQLPKDRFSAERLKGVDSTLKIQPAKLEDSAVYLCASSVSRSKHLAKNIQYFGAGTRLSVL.

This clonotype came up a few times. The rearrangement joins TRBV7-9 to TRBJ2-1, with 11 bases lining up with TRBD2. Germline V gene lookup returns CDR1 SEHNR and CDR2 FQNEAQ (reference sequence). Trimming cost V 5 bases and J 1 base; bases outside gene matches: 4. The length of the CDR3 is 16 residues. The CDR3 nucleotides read TGTGCCAGCAGCGTCGGGACTAGCGGTTCCTACAATGAGCAGTTCTTC. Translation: CASSVGTSGSYNEQFF.

The CDR3 nucleotides are TGCAGTGCTACCGGTGACCGGGACAGCGGTCCCCATCAGCCCCAGCATTTT. Encoded protein: CSATGDRDSGPHQPQHF. This rearrangement joins TRBV20-1 to TRBJ1-5; TRBD1 matches 7 bases. The CDR3 length is 17 residues. V shed 4 bases and J 5 bases; nucleotides not matched to a gene: 17. The germline V gene encodes CDR1 DFQATT and CDR2 SNEGSKA (reference sequence).

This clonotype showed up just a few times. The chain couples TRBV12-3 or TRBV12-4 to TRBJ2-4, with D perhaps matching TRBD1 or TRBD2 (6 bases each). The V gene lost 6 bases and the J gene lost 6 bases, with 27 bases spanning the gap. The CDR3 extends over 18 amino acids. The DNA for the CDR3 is TGTGCCAGCAGACGCACGGGGGCTGACAGGAGCAAAAGAAACATTCAGTACTTC. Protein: CASRRTGADRSKRNIQYF.

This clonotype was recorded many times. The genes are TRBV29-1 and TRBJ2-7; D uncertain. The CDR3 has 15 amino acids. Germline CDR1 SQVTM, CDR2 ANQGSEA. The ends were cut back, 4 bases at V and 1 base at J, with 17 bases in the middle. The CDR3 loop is CSVATLPAPSYEQYF. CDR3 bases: TGCAGCGTTGCAACCCTTCCCGCCCCATCCTACGAGCAGTACTTC.

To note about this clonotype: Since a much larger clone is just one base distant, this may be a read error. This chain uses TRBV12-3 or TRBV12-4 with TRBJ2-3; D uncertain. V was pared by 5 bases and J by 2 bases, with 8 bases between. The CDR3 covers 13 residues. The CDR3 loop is CASSTTPTDTQYF. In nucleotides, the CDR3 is TGTGCCAGCAGTACTACGCCCACAGATACGCAGTATTTT.

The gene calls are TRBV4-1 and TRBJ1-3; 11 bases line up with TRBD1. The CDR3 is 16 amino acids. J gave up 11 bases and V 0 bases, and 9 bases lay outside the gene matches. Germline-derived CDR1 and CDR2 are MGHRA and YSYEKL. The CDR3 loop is CASSQEGQGAGGAIYF. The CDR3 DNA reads TGCGCCAGCAGCCAAGAAGGACAGGGGGCGGGCGGCGCCATATATTTT.

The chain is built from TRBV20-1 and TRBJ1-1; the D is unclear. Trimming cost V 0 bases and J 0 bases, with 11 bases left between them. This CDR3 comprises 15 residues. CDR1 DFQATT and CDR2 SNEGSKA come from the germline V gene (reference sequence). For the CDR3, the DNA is TGCAGTGCTAGAGATTATCGGGGTTTGAACACTGAAGCTTTCTTT. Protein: CSARDYRGLNTEAFF.

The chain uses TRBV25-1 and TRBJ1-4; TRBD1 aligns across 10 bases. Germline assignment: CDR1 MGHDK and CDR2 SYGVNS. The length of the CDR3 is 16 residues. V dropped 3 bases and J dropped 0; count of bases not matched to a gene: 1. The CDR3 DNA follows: TGTGCCAGCAGTGAGGGACAGGGGACAACTAATGAAAAACTGTTTTTT. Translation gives CASSEGQGTTNEKLFF.

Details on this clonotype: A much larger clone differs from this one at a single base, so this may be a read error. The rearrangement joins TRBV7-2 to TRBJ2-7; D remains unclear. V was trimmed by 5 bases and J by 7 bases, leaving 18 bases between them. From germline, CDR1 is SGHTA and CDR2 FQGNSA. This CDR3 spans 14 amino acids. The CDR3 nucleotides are TGTGCCAGCAGCCCACCCGTACATATCGATGAGCAGTACTTC. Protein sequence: CASSPPVHIDEQYF. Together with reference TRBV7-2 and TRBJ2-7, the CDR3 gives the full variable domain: GAGVSQSPSNKVTEKGKDVELRCDPISGHTALYWYRQSLGQGLEFLIYFQGNSAPDKSGLPSDRFSAERTGGSVSTLTIQRTQQEDSAVYLCASSPPVHIDEQYFGPGTRLTVT.

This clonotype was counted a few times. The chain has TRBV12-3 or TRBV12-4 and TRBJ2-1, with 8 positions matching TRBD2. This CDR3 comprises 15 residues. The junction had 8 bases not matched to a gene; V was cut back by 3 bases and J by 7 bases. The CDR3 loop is CASSLVSGRANEQFF. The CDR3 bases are TGTGCCAGCAGTTTGGTTTCCGGGAGGGCAAATGAGCAGTTCTTC.

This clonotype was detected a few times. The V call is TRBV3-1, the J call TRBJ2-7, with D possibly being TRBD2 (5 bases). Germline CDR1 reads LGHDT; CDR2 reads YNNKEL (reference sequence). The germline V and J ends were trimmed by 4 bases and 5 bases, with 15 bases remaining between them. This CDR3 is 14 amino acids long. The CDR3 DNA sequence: TGTGCCAGCAGCCCGGACTTGCAACCCAACGAGCAGTACTTC. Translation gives CASSPDLQPNEQYF.

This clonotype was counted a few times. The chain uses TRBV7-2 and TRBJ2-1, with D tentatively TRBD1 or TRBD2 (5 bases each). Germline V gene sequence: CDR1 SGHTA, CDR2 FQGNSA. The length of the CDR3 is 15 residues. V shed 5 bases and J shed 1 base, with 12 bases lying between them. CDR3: CASSLRDGSYNEQFF. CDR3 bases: TGTGCCAGCAGCCTCCGGGACGGGTCCTACAATGAGCAGTTCTTC.

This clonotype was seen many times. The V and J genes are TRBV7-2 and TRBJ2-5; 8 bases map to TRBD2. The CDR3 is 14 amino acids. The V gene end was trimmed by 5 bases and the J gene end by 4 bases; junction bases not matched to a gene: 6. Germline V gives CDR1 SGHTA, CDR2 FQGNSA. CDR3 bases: TGTGCCAGCAGCCTACGGGGGGGCCCAGAGACCCAGTACTTC. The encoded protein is CASSLRGGPETQYF.

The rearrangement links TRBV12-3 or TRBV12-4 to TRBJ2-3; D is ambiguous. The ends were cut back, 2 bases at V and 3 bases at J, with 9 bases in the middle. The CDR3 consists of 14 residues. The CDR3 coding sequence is TGTGCCAGCAGTTTAAGCCCCCGGACAGATACGCAGTATTTT. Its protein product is CASSLSPRTDTQYF.

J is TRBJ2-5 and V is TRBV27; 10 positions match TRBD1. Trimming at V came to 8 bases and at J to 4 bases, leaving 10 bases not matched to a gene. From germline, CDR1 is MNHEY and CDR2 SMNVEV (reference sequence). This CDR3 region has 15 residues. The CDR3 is CASQKGQGSGETQYF. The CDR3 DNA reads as TGTGCCAGCCAAAAGGGACAGGGGTCGGGAGAGACCCAGTACTTC.

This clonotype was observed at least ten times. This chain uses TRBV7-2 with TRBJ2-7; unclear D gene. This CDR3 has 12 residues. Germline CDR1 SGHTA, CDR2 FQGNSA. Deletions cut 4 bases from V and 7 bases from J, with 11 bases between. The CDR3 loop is CASSSKNLEQYF. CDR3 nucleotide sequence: TGTGCCAGCAGCTCCAAAAACTTGGAGCAGTACTTC.

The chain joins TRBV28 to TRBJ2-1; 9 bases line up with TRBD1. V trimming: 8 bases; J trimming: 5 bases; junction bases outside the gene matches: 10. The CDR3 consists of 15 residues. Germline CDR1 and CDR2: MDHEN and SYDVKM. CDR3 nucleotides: TGTGCCAGCGAGCTGGGACAGGGTTTGAACAATGAGCAGTTCTTC. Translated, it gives CASELGQGLNNEQFF. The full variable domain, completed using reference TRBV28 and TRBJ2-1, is DVKVTQSSRYLVKRTGEKVFLECVQDMDHENMFWYRQDPGLGLRLIYFSYDVKMKEKGDIPEGYSVSREKKERFSLILESASTNQTSMYLCASELGQGLNNEQFFGPGTRLTVL.

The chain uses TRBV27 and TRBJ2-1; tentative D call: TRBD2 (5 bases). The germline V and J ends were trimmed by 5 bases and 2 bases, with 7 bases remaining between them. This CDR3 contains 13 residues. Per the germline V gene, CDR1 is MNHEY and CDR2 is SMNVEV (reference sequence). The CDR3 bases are TGTGCCAGCAGTGTACTAGCCTACAATGAGCAGTTCTTC. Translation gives CASSVLAYNEQFF.

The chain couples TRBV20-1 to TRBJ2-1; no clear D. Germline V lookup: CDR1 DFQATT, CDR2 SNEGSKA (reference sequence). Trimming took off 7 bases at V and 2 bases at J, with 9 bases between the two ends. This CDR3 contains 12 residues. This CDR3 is CSGKGTYNEQFF. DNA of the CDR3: TGCAGTGGTAAGGGCACCTACAATGAGCAGTTCTTC.

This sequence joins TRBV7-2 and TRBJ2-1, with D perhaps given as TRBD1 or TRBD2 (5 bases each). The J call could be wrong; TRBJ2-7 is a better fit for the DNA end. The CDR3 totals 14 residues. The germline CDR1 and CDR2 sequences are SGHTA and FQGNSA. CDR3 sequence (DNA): TGTGCCAGCAGACCCGGGACCGGGACCTACGAGCAGTACTTC. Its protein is CASRPGTGTYEQYF.

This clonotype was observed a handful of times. The CDR3 DNA sequence: TGTGCCAGCAGTTTATCCGGACCTGCCGGGGCCCAGTACTTC. This translates into CASSLSGPAGAQYF. The V gene is TRBV27, the J gene TRBJ2-5, with a weak D call TRBD2 (5 bases). Germline lookup yields CDR1 MNHEY and CDR2 SMNVEV (reference sequence). The germline V and J ends were trimmed by 0 bases and 9 bases, with 14 bases remaining between them. The length of the CDR3 is 14 residues.